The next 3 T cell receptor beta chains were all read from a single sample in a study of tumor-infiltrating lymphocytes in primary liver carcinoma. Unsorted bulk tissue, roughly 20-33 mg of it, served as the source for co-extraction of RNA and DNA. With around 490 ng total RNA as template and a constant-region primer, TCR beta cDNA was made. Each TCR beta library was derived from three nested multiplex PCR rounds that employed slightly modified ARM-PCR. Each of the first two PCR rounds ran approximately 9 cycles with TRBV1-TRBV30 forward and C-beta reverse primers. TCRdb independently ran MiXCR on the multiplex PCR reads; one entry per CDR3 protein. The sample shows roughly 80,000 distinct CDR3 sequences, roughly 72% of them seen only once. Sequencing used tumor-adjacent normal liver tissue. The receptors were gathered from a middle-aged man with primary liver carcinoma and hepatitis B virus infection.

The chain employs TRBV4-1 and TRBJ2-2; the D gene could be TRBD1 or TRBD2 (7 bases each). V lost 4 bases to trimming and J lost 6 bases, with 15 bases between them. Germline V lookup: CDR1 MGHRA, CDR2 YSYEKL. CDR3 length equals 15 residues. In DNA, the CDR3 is TGCGCCAGCAGCCTCCAGGGGGAGGGCTCCGGGGAGCTGTTTTTT. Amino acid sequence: CASSLQGEGSGELFF.

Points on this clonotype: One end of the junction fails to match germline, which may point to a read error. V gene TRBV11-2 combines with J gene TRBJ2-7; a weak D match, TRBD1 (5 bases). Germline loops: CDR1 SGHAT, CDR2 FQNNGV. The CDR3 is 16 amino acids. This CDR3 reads CATSLGRRQGAYEQYF. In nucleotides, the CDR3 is TGTGCCACCAGCTTAGGTCGCAGACAAGGGGCCTACGAGCAGTACTTC.

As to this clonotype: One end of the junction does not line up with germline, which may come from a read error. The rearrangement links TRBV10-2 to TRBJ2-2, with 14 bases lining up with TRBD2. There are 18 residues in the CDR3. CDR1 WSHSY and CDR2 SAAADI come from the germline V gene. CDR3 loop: CASGEAKGLAGDTGELFF. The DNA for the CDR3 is TGCGCCAGCGGTGAGGCTAAGGGACTAGCGGGGGACACCGGGGAGCTCTTTTTT.